This T cell receptor beta chain was recorded in a study of cytomegalovirus exposure and HLA in healthy donors. 13 Jbeta primers and 60 Vbeta primers were used for the PCR. The table came from immunoSEQ multiplex PCR; TCRdb's copy has only in-frame clones and leaves some out. The sample contains over 120,000 clones, roughly 79% of which appear only once. Study-wide points: Later work showed greater clonal expansion in HLA-associated TCR beta chains than in equally common others. Likely technical artifact: a cluster of highly shared sequence variants. While the bulk of TCR sequences proved rare, some public TCRs turned up in many donors.

Concerning this clone itself: Its antigen is still unknown. Within the sample, other DNA sequences also encode this same CDR3.

The donors, nominally healthy at sampling, likely had unrecorded immune exposures. CDR3 length equals 14 residues. Trimming took 5 bases from V and 0 from J, leaving 9 bases between them. Germline CDR1 reads SGHTA; CDR2 reads FQGTGA. The J gene is TRBJ2-3, the V gene TRBV7-3, with a weak D call TRBD2 (5 bases). The TCR originated in a man between 25 and 39 years old in good health and CMV-seropositive. Sequences were obtained from PBMCs. The CDR3 DNA reads TGTGCCAGCAGCCCTACTAGTAGCACAGATACGCAGTATTTT. It translates to CASSPTSSTDTQYF.